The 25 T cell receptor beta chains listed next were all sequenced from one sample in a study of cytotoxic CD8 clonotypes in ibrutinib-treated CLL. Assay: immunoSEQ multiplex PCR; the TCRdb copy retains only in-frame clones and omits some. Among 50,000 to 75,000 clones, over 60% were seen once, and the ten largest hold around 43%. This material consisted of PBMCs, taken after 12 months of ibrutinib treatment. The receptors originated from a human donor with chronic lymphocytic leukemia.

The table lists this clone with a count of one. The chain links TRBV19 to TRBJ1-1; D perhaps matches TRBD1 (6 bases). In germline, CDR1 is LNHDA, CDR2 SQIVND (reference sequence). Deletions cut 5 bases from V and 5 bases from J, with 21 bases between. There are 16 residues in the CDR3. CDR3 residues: CASSPHRQAPGTEAFF. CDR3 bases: TGTGCCAGTAGTCCCCACCGACAGGCGCCGGGGACTGAAGCTTTCTTT.

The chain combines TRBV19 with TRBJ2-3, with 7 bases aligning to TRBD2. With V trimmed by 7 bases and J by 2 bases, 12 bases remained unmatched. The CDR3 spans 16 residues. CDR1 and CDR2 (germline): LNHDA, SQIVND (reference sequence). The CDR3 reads CASTPSSAGNTDTQYF. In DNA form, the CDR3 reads TGTGCCAGTACCCCTTCCTCAGCGGGGAACACAGATACGCAGTATTTT.

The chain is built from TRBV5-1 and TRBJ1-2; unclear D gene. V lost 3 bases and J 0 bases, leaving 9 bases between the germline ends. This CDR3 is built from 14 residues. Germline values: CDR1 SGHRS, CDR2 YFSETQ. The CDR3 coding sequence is TGCGCCAGCAGCTCCCGGACGGCTAACTATGGCTACACCTTC. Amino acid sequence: CASSSRTANYGYTF.

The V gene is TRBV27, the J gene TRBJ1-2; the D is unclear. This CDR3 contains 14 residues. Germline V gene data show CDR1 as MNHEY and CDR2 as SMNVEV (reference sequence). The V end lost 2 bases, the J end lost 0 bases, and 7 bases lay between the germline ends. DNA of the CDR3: TGTGCCAGCAGTTTACTGGGGTCTAACTATGGCTACACCTTC. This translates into CASSLLGSNYGYTF.

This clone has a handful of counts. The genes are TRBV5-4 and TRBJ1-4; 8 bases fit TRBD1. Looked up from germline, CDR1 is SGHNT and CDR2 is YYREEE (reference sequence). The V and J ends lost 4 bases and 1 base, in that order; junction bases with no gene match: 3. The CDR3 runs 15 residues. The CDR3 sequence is CASSTDRGTNEKLFF. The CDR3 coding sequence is TGTGCCAGCAGCACCGACAGGGGAACTAATGAAAAACTGTTTTTT.

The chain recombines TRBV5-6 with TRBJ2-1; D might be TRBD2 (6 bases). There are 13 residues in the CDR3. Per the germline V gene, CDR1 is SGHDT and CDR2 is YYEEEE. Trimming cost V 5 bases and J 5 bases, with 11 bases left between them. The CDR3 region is CASRRDLNNEQFF. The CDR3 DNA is TGTGCCAGCAGACGGGACTTAAACAATGAGCAGTTCTTC.

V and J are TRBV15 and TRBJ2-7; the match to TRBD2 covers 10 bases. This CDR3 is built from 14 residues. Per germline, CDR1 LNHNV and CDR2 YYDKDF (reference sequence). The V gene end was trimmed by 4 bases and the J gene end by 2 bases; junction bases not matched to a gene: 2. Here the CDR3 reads CATSKREGPYEQYF. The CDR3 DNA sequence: TGTGCCACCAGCAAGCGGGAGGGCCCCTACGAGCAGTACTTC.

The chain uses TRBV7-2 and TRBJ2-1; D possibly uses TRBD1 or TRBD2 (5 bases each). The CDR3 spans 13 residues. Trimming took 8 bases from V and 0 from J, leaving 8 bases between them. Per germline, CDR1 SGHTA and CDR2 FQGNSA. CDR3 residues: CASWGSSYNEQFF. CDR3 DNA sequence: TGTGCCAGCTGGGGGAGCTCCTACAATGAGCAGTTCTTC.

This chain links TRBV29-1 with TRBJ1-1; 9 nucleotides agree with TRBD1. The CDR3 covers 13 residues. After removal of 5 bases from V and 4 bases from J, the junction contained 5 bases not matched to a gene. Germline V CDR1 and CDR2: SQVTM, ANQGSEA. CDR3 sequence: CSVRQGGGTEAFF. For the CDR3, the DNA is TGCAGCGTTCGACAGGGGGGAGGCACTGAAGCTTTCTTT.

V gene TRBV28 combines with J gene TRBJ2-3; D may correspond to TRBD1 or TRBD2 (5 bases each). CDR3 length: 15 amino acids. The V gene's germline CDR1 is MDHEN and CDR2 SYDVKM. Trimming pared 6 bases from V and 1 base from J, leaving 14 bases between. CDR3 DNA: TGTGCCAGCAGCCCTCAGGGAGAGGGCACAGATACGCAGTATTTT. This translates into CASSPQGEGTDTQYF.

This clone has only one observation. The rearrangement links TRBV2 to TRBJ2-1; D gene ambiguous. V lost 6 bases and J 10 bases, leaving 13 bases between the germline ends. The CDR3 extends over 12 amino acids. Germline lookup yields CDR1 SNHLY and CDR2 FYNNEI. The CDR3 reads CASRDLGTEQFF. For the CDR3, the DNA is TGTGCCAGCAGGGACCTAGGAACCGAGCAGTTCTTC.

CDR3 protein: CASSDKADTQYF. The DNA for the CDR3 is TGTGCCAGCAGTGACAAGGCAGATACGCAGTATTTT. The chain has TRBV6-4 and TRBJ2-3; D is ambiguous. This CDR3 contains 12 residues. With 2 bases removed from V and 4 bases from J, the gap between germline ends came to 4 bases. Germline CDR1 reads MRHNA; CDR2 reads SNTAGT.

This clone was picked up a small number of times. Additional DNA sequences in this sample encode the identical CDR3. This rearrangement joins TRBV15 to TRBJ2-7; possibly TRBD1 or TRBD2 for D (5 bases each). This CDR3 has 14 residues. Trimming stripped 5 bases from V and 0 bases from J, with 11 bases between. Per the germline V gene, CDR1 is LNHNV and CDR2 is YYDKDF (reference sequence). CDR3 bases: TGTGCCACCAGCCGGGACCCTTTCTCCTACGAGCAGTACTTC. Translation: CATSRDPFSYEQYF.

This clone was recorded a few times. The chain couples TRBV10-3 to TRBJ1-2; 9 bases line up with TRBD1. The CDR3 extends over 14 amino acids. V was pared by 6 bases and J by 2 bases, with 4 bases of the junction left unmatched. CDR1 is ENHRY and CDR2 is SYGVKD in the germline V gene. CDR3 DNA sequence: TGTGCCATCAGCTTGACAGGGGGGAACTATGGCTACACCTTC. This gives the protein CAISLTGGNYGYTF.

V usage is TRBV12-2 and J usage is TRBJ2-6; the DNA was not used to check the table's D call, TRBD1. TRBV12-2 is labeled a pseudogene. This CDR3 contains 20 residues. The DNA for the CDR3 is TGTGCAAGTCGCTTAGATTATGGGACAGGGCTATGCTCTGGGGCCAACGTCCTGACTTTC. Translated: CASRLDYGTGLCSGANVLTF.

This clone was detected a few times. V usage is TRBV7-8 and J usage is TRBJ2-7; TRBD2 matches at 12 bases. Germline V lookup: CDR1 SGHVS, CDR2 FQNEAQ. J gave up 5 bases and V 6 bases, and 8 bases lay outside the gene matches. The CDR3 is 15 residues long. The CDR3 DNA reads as TGTGCCAGCAGTCGGACTAGCGGGACTATCAACGAGCAGTACTTC. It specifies CASSRTSGTINEQYF.

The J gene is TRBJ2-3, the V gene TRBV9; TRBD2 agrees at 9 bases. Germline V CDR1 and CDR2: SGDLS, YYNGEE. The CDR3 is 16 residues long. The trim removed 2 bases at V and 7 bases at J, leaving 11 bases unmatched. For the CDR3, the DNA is TGTGCCAGCAGCGTCGTGGGAGGCGGGGGGGCGAATACGCAGTATTTT. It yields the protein CASSVVGGGGANTQYF.

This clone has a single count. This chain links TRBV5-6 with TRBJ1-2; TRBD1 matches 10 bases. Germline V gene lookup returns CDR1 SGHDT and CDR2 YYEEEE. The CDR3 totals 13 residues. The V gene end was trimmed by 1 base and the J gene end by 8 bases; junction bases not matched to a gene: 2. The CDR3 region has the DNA TGTGCCAGCAGCTTGTGGACAGGGGGAGGCTACACCTTC. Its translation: CASSLWTGGGYTF.

As DNA, the CDR3 is TGTGCCAGTAGTATCCTTAAAGGACGGTTTAATGAAAAACTGTTTTTT. Translation: CASSILKGRFNEKLFF. The chain employs TRBV19 and TRBJ1-4; D gene uncertain. The V end lost 3 bases, the J end lost 4 bases, and 15 bases lay between the germline ends. The CDR3 spans 16 residues. Germline values: CDR1 LNHDA, CDR2 SQIVND (reference sequence).

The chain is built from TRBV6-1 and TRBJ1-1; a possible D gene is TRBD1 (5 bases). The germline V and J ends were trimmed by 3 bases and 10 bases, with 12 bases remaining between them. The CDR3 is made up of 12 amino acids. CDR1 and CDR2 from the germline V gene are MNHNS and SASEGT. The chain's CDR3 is CASSDWGLGAFF. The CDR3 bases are TGTGCCAGCAGTGATTGGGGGTTGGGAGCTTTCTTT.

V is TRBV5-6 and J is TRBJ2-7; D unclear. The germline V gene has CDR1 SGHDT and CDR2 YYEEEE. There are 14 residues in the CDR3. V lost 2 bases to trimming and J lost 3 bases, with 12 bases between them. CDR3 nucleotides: TGTGCCAGCAGCTTTCATCCGTGGGACTACGAGCAGTACTTC. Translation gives CASSFHPWDYEQYF.

CDR3 protein: CASSLASGVSSYF. CDR3 sequence (DNA): TGCGCCAGCAGCTTGGCTAGCGGCGTTAGCAGCTACTTC. The chain is built from TRBV5-1 and TRBJ2-5; 7 bases map to TRBD2. Germline CDR1 and CDR2: SGHRS and YFSETQ. J was trimmed by 14 bases and V by 0 bases; bases with no gene match: 10. This CDR3 is 13 amino acids long.

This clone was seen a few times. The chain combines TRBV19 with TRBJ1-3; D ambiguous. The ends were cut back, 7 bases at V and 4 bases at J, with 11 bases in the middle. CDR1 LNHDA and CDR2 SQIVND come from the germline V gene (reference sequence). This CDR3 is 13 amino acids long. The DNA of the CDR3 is TGTGCCAGTACGTTTCTTGGAGGAAACACCATATATTTT. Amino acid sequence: CASTFLGGNTIYF.

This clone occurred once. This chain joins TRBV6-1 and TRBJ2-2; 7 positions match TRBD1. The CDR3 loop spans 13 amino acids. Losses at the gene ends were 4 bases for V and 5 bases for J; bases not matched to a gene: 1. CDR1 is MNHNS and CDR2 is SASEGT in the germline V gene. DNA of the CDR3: TGTGCCAGCAGTGGACAGGGAACCGGGGAGCTGTTTTTT. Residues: CASSGQGTGELFF.

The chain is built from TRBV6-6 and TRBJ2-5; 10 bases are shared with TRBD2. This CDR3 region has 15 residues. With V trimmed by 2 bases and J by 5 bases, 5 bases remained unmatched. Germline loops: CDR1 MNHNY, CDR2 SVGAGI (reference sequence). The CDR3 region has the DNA TGTGCCAGCAGTTACCCTAGCGGGAGTTTGGAGACCCAGTACTTC. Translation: CASSYPSGSLETQYF.